One T cell receptor beta chain is described in this entry. Its antigen is undetermined. Clones were read by immunoSEQ multiplex PCR, and TCRdb kept only the in-frame ones, dropping some. The table records about 80,000 clones, around 92% of them present only once. This CDR3 spans 14 amino acids. Between the trimmed V and J ends, which lost 3 bases and 5 bases, there was a span of 13 bases. Per the germline V gene, CDR1 is LNHNV and CDR2 is YYDKDF (reference sequence). The data were taken from a study of OX40 agonist ivuxolimab in advanced cancers. Study as a whole: Three patients got partial responses; one had hepatocellular carcinoma and two had cutaneous melanoma. Study findings and constraints: Clones of CD4+ and CD8+ blood T cells grew by week 6 at doses of 0.1 to 3.0 mg/kg. Part of the nonresponder group also had normalized T-cell clonal expansion that was low.

This specimen consisted of CD4+ or CD8+ T cells sorted from blood, obtained in a trial of the OX40 agonist ivuxolimab. The chain has TRBV15 and TRBJ2-5, with unresolved D. The receptor comes from an adult with an advanced solid tumor such as melanoma, head and neck, liver or kidney cancer. The CDR3 loop reads CATSRSPWVETQYF. CDR3 DNA: TGTGCCACCAGCAGGTCCCCTTGGGTGGAGACCCAGTACTTC.